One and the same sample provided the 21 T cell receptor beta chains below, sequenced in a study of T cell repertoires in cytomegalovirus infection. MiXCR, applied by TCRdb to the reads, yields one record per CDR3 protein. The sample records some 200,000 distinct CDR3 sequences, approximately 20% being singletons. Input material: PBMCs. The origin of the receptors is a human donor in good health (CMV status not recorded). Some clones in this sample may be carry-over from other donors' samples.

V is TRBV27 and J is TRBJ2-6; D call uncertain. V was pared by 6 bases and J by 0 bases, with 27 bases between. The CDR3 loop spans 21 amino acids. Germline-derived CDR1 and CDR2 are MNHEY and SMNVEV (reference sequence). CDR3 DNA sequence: TGTGCCAGCAGCTCGAATCCCTCCCACGGAACCCCTCTCTCTGGGGCCAACGTCCTGACTTTC. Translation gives CASSSNPSHGTPLSGANVLTF.

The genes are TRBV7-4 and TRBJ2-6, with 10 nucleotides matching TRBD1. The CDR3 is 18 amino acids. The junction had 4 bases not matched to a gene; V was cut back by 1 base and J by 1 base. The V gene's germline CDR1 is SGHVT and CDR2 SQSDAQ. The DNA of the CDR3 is TGTGCCAGCAGCTTAGGTCCGGGACAGGGGTCTGGGGCCAACGTCCTGACTTTC. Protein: CASSLGPGQGSGANVLTF.

The CDR3 protein is CASRGTGVEAFF. The CDR3 region has the DNA TGCGCCAGCAGAGGGACAGGGGTAGAAGCTTTCTTT. The chain carries TRBV4-1 and TRBJ1-1; 10 bases align to TRBD1. The CDR3 is 12 residues long. Germline V gives CDR1 MGHRA, CDR2 YSYEKL. Germline trimming cut 6 bases from V and 8 bases from J; bases unmatched to any gene: 3.

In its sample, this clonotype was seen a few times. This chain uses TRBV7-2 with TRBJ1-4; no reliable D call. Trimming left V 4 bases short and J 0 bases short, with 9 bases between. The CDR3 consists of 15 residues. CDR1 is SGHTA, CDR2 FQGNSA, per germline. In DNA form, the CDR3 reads TGTGCCAGCAGCTCGCAAAGCACAACTAATGAAAAACTGTTTTTT. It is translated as CASSSQSTTNEKLFF.

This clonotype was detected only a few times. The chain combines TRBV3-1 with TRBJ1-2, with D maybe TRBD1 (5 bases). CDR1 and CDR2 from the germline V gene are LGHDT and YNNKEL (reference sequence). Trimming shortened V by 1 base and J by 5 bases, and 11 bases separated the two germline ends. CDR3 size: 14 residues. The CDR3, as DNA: TGTGCCAGCAGCCAAGCAGGACGGGGGTATGGCTACACCTTC. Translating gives CASSQAGRGYGYTF.

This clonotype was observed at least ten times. The CDR3 bases are TGTGCCAGCAGTTTAACCGACGTAGCAGAAGCTTTCTTT. This codes for CASSLTDVAEAFF. This chain uses TRBV6-6 with TRBJ1-1; no clear D gene. CDR3 length: 13 amino acids. Trimming cost V 4 bases and J 8 bases, with 14 bases left between them. Per the germline V gene, CDR1 is MNHNY and CDR2 is SVGAGI (reference sequence).

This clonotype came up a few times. The CDR3 DNA is TGTGCCAGTAGTATGGGCAGGGCTAGTGACACTGAAGCTTTCTTT. Translation gives CASSMGRASDTEAFF. V gene TRBV19 combines with J gene TRBJ1-1, with D perhaps matching TRBD1 (5 bases). Trimming took off 3 bases at V and 3 bases at J, with 14 bases between the two ends. This CDR3 has 15 amino acids. Germline CDR1 and CDR2: LNHDA and SQIVND (reference sequence).

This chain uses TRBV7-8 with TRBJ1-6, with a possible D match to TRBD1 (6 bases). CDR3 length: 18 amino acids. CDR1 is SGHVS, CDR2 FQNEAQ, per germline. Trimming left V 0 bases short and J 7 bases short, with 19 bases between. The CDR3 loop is CASSLAVSGAGSNSPLHF. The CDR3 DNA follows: TGTGCCAGCAGCTTAGCGGTGTCAGGGGCGGGATCCAATTCACCCCTCCACTTT.

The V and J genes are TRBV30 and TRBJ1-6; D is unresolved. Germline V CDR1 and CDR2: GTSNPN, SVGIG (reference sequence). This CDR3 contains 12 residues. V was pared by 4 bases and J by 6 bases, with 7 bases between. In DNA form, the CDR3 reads TGTGCCTGGAAACGGGGTAATTCACCCCTCCACTTT. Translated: CAWKRGNSPLHF.

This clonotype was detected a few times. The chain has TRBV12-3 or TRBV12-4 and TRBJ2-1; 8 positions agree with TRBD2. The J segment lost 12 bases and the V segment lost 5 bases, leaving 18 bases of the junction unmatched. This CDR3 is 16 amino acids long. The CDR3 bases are TGTGCCAGCAGTCGGACTAGCAGGAAGCGCGGTGATGGGCAGTTCTTC. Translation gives CASSRTSRKRGDGQFF.

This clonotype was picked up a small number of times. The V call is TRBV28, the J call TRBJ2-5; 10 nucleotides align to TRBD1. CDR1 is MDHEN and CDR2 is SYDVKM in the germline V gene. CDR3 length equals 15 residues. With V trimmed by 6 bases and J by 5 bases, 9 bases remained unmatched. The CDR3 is CASSPLGQGVETQYF. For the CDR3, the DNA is TGTGCCAGCAGCCCCCTTGGACAGGGGGTTGAGACCCAGTACTTC.

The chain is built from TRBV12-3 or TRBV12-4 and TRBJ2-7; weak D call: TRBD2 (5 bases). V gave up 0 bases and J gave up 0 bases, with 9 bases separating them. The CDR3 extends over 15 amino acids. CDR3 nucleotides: TGTGCCAGCAGTTTAGCGGACGGGAACTCCTACGAGCAGTACTTC. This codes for CASSLADGNSYEQYF.

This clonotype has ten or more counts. CDR3 residues: CASSFRDRPSPLHF. CDR3 bases: TGTGCCAGCAGCTTCCGGGACAGGCCCTCACCCCTCCACTTT. This chain links TRBV7-2 with TRBJ1-6; 8 bases line up with TRBD1. CDR3 length equals 14 residues. In germline, CDR1 is SGHTA, CDR2 FQGNSA. Trimming at V came to 3 bases and at J to 10 bases, leaving 5 bases not matched to a gene.

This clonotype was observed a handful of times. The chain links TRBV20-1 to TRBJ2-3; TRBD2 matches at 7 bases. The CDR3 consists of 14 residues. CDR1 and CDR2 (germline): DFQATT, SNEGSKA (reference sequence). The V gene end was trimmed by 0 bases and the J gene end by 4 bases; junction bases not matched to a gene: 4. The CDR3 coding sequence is TGCAGTGCTAGAGAACGGGCGGGAGCAGATACGCAGTATTTT. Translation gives CSARERAGADTQYF.

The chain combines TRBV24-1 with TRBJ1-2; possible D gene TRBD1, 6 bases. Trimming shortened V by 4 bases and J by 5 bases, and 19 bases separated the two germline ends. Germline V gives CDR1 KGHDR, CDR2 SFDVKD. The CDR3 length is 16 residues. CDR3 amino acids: CATSDRRPTGFYGYTF. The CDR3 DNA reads TGTGCCACCAGTGACCGCCGCCCAACAGGGTTTTATGGCTACACCTTC.

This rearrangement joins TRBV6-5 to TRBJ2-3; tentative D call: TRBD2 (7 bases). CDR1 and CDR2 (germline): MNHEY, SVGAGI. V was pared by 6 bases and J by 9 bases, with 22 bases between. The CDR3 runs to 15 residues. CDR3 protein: CASRFPGVPGGTQYF. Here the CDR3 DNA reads TGTGCCAGCAGGTTTCCGGGGGTGCCGGGGGGCACGCAGTATTTT.

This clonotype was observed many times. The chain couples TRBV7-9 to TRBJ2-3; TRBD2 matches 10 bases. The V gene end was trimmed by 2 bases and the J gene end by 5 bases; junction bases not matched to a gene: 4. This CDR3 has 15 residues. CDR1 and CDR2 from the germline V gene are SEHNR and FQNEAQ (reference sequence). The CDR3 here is CASSLSGGAGDTQYF. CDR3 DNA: TGTGCCAGCAGCTTAAGCGGGGGGGCCGGAGATACGCAGTATTTT.

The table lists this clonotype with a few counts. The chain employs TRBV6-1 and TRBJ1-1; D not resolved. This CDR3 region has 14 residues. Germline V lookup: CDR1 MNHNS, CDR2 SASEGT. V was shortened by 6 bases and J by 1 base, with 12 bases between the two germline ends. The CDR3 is CASSQGRPNTEAFF. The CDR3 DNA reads TGTGCCAGCAGCCAAGGACGGCCGAACACTGAAGCTTTCTTT.

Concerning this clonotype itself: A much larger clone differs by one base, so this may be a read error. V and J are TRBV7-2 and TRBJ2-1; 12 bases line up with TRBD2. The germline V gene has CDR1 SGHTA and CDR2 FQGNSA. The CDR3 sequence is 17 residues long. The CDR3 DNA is TGTGCCGGCAGCTTCACACTAGCGGGAGGACCCTACAATGAGCAGTTCTTC. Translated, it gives CAGSFTLAGGPYNEQFF.

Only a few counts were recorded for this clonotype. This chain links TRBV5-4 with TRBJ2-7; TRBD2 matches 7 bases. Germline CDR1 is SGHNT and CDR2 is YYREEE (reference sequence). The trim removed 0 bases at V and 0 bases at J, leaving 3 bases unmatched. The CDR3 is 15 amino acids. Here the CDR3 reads CASSLVGEGSYEQYF. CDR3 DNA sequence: TGTGCCAGCAGCTTGGTCGGGGAGGGCTCCTACGAGCAGTACTTC.

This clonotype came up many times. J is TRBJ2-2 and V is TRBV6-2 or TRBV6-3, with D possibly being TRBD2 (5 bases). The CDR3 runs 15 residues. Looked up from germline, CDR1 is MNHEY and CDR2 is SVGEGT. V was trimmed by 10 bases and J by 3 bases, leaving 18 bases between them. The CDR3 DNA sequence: TGTGCCACAATAACTAGGCGGAAAGACACCGGGGAGCTGTTTTTT. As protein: CATITRRKDTGELFF.